This T cell receptor beta chain came from a study of vaccination and CD4 T cells after COVID-19. Only a few counts were recorded for this clonotype. What it binds is unknown. In germline, CDR1 is SEHNR, CDR2 FQNEAQ (reference sequence). The CDR3 sequence is 16 residues long. V dropped 1 base and J dropped 4 bases, with 14 bases sitting between them. Treatment here: approximately nine-day PBMC culture with coronavirus spike peptide pools or control peptides (ViraFEST assay). The Oncomine TCR Beta short-read assay generated sequence data from the DNA of cultured CD4+ T cells. TCRdb ran MiXCR on the PCR reads and lists one entry per CDR3 protein. The repertoire includes about 7,800 distinct CDR3 sequences, 60% of them detected once, and under 35% sits in the top ten.

Specimen: CD4+ T cells from blood, cultured in vitro. This chain connects TRBV7-9 to TRBJ1-5; no clear D. The clonotype comes from a human donor who had recovered from COVID-19. The CDR3 region has the DNA TGTGCCAGCAGCTTAGAGCTCGGGTCAGCTAATCAGCCCCAGCATTTT. It is translated as CASSLELGSANQPQHF.